The table lists the clone carrying this T cell receptor (beta chain) with a few counts. PCR involved 60 Vbeta and 13 Jbeta primers. Libraries were prepared by immunoSEQ multiplex PCR; TCRdb keeps only in-frame clonotypes and omits some of them. The data hold some 96,000 clones, with around 60% observed a single time. This sample is part of a study of cytomegalovirus exposure and HLA in healthy donors. V trimming: 4 bases; J trimming: 7 bases; junction bases outside the gene matches: 8. The CDR3 has 14 residues. CDR1 and CDR2 from the germline V gene are MNHEY and SMNVEV (reference sequence). The TCR originated in a man between 60 and 70 years old in good health and CMV-seronegative. Material: PBMCs. V gene TRBV27 combines with J gene TRBJ2-7; 9 bases are a match to TRBD1. The CDR3 DNA follows: TGTGCCAGCAGTTCCGGGACAGGGCTTAGTGAGCAGTACTTC. Amino acids: CASSSGTGLSEQYF.